Shown below are 10 T cell receptor beta chains from a single sample sequenced in a study of shared clonotypes between healthy human individuals. Assay: immunoSEQ multiplex PCR; the TCRdb copy retains only in-frame clones and omits some. The repertoire holds about 1,800,000 clones, with just under 95% as singletons. CD8 cells regarded as naive lacked CD45RO, were positively chosen for CCR7, and omitted terminally differentiated effector memory CD45RA+ cells. The sample consisted of naive CD8+ T cells sorted from blood. Receptors originate from a man aged 18 to 35 in good health.

This rearrangement joins TRBV6-1 to TRBJ2-7, with a possible D match to TRBD1 (6 bases). CDR3 length: 15 amino acids. Trimming pared 3 bases from V and 5 bases from J, leaving 17 bases between. Germline V CDR1 and CDR2: MNHNS, SASEGT. CDR3 protein: CASSDPRQVEDEQYF. CDR3 bases: TGTGCCAGCAGTGATCCTCGACAGGTTGAGGACGAGCAGTACTTC.

As to this clone: The junction does not match germline at one end; this may be a read error. The V call is TRBV7-3, the J call TRBJ2-1; 7 bases align to TRBD2. Per the germline V gene, CDR1 is SGHTA and CDR2 is FQGTGA. This CDR3 contains 16 residues. CDR3 sequence: CASSITSETVYNEQFF. The CDR3 coding sequence is TGTGCCAGCAGCATAACTAGCGAAACGGTTTACAATGAGCAGTTCTTC.

This chain uses TRBV5-6 with TRBJ1-2; TRBD1 agrees at 7 bases. V shed 2 bases and J 4 bases; nucleotides not matched to a gene: 5. The CDR3 loop spans 14 amino acids. Germline loops: CDR1 SGHDT, CDR2 YYEEEE. The CDR3 region is CASSLPGQSYGYTF. CDR3 nucleotide sequence: TGTGCCAGCAGCTTACCGGGACAGAGCTATGGCTACACCTTC.

V is TRBV13 and J is TRBJ2-7, with D hard to call. Trimming took off 6 bases at V and 0 bases at J, with 12 bases between the two ends. There are 14 residues in the CDR3. The germline V gene encodes CDR1 PRHDT and CDR2 FYEKMQ (reference sequence). The CDR3 sequence is CASSSAESSYEQYF. As DNA, the CDR3 is TGTGCCAGCAGTTCGGCAGAAAGCTCCTACGAGCAGTACTTC.

On this clone: This sample also contains other DNA sequences that code for the same CDR3. The J gene is TRBJ2-7, the V gene TRBV4-3; TRBD2 might be the D (5 bases). The germline CDR1 and CDR2 sequences are LGHNA and YSLEER. V dropped 0 bases and J dropped 2 bases, with 8 bases sitting between them. The CDR3 spans 14 residues. CDR3 residues: CASSQDRGPYEQYF. CDR3 nucleotide sequence: TGCGCCAGCAGCCAAGATCGGGGTCCCTACGAGCAGTACTTC.

The gene calls are TRBV5-4 and TRBJ2-7; 7 positions agree with TRBD1. The germline gives CDR1 SGHNT, CDR2 YYREEE (reference sequence). This CDR3 region has 14 residues. The junction had 8 bases not matched to a gene; V was cut back by 3 bases and J by 5 bases. The DNA of the CDR3 is TGTGCCAGCAGCTCCTGGGACAGTGAGCACGAGCAGTACTTC. Its protein product is CASSSWDSEHEQYF.

V gene TRBV10-3 combines with J gene TRBJ1-3; TRBD1 agrees at 7 bases. Trimming at V came to 10 bases and at J to 1 base, leaving 7 bases not matched to a gene. Germline lookup yields CDR1 ENHRY and CDR2 SYGVKD. This CDR3 has 14 residues. CDR3 bases: TGTGCCACGTTCCCAGGGGGGTCTGGAAACACCATATATTTT. Amino acids: CATFPGGSGNTIYF.

The chain joins TRBV6-1 to TRBJ1-4; D remains ambiguous. Germline V gene sequence: CDR1 MNHNS, CDR2 SASEGT. V lost 1 base and J lost 7, with 16 bases in between. CDR3 length: 16 residues. In DNA form, the CDR3 reads TGTGCCAGCAGTGAAGAGGAAACCGCCGATACTGAAAAACTGTTTTTT. Encoded protein: CASSEEETADTEKLFF.

The genes are TRBV7-9 and TRBJ2-7; D is tentatively TRBD1 or TRBD2 (5 bases each). V shed 1 base and J shed 6 bases, with 13 bases lying between them. The germline V gene has CDR1 SEHNR and CDR2 FQNEAQ (reference sequence). This CDR3 has 14 residues. CDR3: CASSLGDLGPEQYF. CDR3 in DNA: TGTGCCAGCAGCTTAGGGGACCTTGGCCCCGAGCAGTACTTC.

The rearrangement uses TRBV6-5 and TRBJ2-1; TRBD2 might be the D (6 bases). This CDR3 region has 13 residues. Per germline, CDR1 MNHEY and CDR2 SVGAGI. Trimming took off 0 bases at V and 13 bases at J, with 13 bases between the two ends. This CDR3 reads CASSYSIAGFQFF. The CDR3 DNA reads TGTGCCAGCAGTTACTCGATTGCGGGGTTCCAGTTCTTC.